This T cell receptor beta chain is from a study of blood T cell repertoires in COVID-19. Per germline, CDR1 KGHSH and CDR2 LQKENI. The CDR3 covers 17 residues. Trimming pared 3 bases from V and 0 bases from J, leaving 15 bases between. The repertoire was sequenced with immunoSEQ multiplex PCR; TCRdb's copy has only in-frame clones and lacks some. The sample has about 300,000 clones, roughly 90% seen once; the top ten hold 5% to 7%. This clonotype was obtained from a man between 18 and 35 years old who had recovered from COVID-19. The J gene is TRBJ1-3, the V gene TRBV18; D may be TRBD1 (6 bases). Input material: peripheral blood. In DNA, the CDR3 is TGTGCCAGCTCACCCCAGACAGGCCTGAGCTCTGGAAACACCATATATTTT. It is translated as CASSPQTGLSSGNTIYF.